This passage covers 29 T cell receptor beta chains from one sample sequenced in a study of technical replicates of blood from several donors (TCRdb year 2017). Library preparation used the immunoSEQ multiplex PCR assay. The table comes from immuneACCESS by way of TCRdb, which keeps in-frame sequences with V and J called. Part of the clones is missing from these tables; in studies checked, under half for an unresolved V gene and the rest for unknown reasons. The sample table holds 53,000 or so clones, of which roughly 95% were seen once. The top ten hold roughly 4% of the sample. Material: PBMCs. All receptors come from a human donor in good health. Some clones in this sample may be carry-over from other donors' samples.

CDR3 DNA: TGTGCCAGCAGCCAAGGACCGGACAGGGGAAATGAAGCTTTCTTT. The encoded protein is CASSQGPDRGNEAFF. The chain carries TRBV4-2 and TRBJ1-1; TRBD1 matches at 9 bases. The CDR3 has 15 amino acids. V shed 1 base, J shed 7 bases, and the junction held 7 bases outside the gene matches. Germline values: CDR1 LGHNA, CDR2 YNFKEQ.

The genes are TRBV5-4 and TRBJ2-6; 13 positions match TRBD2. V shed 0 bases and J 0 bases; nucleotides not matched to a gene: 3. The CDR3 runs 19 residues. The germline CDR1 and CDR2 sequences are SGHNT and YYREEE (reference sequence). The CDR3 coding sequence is TGTGCCAGCAGCTTGGGACTAGCGGGGGGCCGCTCTGGGGCCAACGTCCTGACTTTC. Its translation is CASSLGLAGGRSGANVLTF.

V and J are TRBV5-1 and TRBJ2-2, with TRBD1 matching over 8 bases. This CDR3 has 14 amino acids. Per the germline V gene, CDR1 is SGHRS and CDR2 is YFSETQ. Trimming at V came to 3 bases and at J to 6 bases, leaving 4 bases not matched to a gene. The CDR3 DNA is TGCGCCAGCAGCTCGGGACAGGTTCCCGGGGAGCTGTTTTTT. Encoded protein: CASSSGQVPGELFF.

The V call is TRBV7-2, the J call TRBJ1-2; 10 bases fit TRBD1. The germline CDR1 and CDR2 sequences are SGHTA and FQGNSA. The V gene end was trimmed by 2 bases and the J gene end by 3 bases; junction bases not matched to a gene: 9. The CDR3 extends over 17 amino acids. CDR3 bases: TGTGCCAGCAGCTTACCCCGGGGACAGGGGTCTCACTATGGCTACACCTTC. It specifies CASSLPRGQGSHYGYTF. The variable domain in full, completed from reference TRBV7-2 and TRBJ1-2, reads GAGVSQSPSNKVTEKGKDVELRCDPISGHTALYWYRQSLGQGLEFLIYFQGNSAPDKSGLPSDRFSAERTGGSVSTLTIQRTQQEDSAVYLCASSLPRGQGSHYGYTFGSGTRLTVV.

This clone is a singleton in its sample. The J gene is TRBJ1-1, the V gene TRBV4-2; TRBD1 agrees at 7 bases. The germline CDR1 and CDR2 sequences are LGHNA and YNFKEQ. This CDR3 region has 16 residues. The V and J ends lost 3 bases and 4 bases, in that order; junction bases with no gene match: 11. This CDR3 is CASSQVQGPMSTEAFF. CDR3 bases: TGTGCCAGCAGCCAGGTACAGGGGCCTATGAGCACTGAAGCTTTCTTT.

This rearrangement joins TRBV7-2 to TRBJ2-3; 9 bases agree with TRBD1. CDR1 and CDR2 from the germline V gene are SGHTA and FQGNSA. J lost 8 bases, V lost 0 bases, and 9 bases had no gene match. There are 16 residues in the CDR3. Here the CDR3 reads CASSLALQGASATQYF. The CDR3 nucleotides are TGTGCCAGCAGCTTAGCGTTACAGGGGGCGAGTGCTACGCAGTATTTT.

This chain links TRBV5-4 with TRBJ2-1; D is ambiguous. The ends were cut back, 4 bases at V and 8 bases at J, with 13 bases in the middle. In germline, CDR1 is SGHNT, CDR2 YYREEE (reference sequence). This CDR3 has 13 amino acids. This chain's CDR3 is CASSPVSRDEQFF. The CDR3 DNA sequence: TGTGCCAGCAGCCCCGTGTCGAGAGATGAGCAGTTCTTC.

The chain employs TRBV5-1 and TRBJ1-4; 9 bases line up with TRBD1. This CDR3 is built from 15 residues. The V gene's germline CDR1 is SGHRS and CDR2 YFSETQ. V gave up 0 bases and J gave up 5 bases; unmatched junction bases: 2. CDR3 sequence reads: CASSLEGTGNEKLFF. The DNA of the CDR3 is TGCGCCAGCAGCTTGGAAGGGACAGGGAATGAAAAACTGTTTTTT.

The CDR3 DNA is TGTGCCAGCGGAGCTAGACAGGGGTGGACAGATACGCAGTATTTT. The encoded protein is CASGARQGWTDTQYF. The gene calls are TRBV2 and TRBJ2-3; 8 bases map to TRBD1. The germline gives CDR1 SNHLY, CDR2 FYNNEI. CDR3 size: 15 residues. The V gene end was trimmed by 8 bases and the J gene end by 3 bases; junction bases not matched to a gene: 10.

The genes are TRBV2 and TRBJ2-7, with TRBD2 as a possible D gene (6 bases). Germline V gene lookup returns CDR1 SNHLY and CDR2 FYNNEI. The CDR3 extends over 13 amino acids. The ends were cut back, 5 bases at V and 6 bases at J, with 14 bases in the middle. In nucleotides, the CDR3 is TGTGCCAGCAGTTCGGGACTCCCTGGCGAGCAGTACTTC. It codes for CASSSGLPGEQYF.

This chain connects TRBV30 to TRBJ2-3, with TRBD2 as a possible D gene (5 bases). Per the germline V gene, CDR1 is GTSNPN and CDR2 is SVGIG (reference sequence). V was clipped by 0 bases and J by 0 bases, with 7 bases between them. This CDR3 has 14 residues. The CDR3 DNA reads TGTGCCTGGAGTGTTCGCGGGAGCACAGATACGCAGTATTTT. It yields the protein CAWSVRGSTDTQYF. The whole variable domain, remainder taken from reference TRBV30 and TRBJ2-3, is SQTIHQWPATLVQPVGSPLSLECTVEGTSNPNLYWYRQAAGRGLQLLFYSVGIGQISSEVPQNLSASRPQDRQFILSSKKLLLSDSGFYLCAWSVRGSTDTQYFGPGTRLTVL.

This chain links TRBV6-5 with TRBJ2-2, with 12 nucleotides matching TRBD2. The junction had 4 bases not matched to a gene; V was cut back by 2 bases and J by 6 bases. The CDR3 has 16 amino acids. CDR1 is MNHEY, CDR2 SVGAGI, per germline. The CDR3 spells CASSYLAGGLSGELFF. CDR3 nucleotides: TGTGCCAGCAGTTACCTAGCGGGGGGGCTCTCCGGGGAGCTGTTTTTT.

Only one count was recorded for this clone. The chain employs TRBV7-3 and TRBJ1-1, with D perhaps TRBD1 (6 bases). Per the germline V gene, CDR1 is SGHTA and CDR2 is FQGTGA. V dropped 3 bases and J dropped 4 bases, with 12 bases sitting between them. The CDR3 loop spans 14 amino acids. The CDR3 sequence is CASSFQGQSTEAFF. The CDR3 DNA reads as TGTGCCAGCAGCTTCCAAGGACAGAGCACTGAAGCTTTCTTT.

The CDR3 coding sequence is TGTGCCAGCAGCCCTGACAGCCGCCTTGTGTCCCAGCATTTT. Amino acids: CASSPDSRLVSQHF. V and J are TRBV28 and TRBJ1-5, with D perhaps TRBD1 (5 bases). The germline V gene encodes CDR1 MDHEN and CDR2 SYDVKM. There are 14 residues in the CDR3. Trimming took off 6 bases at V and 11 bases at J, with 20 bases between the two ends.

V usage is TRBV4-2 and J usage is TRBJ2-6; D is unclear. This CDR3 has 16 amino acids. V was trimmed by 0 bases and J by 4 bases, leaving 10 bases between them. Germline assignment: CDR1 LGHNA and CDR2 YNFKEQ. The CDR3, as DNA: TGTGCCAGCAGCCAAGAAACTGCCTCCGGGGCCAACGTCCTGACTTTC. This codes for CASSQETASGANVLTF.

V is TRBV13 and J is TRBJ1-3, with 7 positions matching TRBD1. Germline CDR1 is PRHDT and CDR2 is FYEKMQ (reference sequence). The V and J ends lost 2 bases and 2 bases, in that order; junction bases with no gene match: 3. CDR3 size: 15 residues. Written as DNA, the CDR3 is TGTGCCAGCAGCTTACGACAGGGTGCTGGAAACACCATATATTTT. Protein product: CASSLRQGAGNTIYF.

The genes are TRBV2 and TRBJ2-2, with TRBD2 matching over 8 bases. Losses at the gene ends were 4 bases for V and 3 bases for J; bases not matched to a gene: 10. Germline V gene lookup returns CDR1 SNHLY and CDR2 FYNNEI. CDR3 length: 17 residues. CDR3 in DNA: TGTGCCAGCAGTGCCCGAAGTAGCGGGACTTACACCGGGGAGCTGTTTTTT. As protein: CASSARSSGTYTGELFF. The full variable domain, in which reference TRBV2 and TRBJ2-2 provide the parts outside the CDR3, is EPEVTQTPSHQVTQMGQEVILRCVPISNHLYFYWYRQILGQKVEFLVSFYNNEISEKSEIFDDQFSVERPDGSNFTLKIRSTKLEDSAMYFCASSARSSGTYTGELFFGEGSRLTVL.

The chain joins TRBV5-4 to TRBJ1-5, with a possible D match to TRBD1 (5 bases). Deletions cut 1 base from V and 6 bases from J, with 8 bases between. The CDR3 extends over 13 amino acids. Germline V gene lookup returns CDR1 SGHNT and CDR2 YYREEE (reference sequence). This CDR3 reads CASSLQGTQPQHF. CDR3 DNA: TGTGCCAGCAGCTTGCAGGGAACTCAGCCCCAGCATTTT.

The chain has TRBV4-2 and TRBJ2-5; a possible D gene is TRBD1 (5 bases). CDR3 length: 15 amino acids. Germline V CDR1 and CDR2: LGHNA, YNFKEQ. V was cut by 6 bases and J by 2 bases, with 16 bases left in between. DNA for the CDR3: TGTGCCAGCAGTACAAAGGGGCCGGAACAAGAGACCCAGTACTTC. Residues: CASSTKGPEQETQYF.

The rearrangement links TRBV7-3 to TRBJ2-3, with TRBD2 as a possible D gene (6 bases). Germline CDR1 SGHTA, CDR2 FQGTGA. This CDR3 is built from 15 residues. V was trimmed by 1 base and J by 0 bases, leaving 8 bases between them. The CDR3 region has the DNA TGTGCCAGCAGCTTAAGCGGGACTAGCACAGATACGCAGTATTTT. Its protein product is CASSLSGTSTDTQYF. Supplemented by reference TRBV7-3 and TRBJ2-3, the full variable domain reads GAGVSQTPSNKVTEKGKYVELRCDPISGHTALYWYRQSLGQGPEFLIYFQGTGAADDSGLPNDRFFAVRPEGSVSTLKIQRTERGDSAVYLCASSLSGTSTDTQYFGPGTRLTVL.

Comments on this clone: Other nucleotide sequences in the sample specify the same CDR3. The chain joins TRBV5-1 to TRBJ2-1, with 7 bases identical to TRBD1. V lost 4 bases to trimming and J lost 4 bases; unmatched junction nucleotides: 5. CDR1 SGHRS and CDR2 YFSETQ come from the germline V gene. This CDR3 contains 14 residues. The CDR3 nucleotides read TGCGCCAGCAGCAGCTCAGGGGGTTACAATGAGCAGTTCTTC. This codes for CASSSSGGYNEQFF.

The CDR3 bases are TGTGCCAGCTCCCGGACAGGGGGCAGGGAGCAGTACTTC. This translates into CASSRTGGREQYF. The chain links TRBV18 to TRBJ2-7; 11 bases fit TRBD1. Germline V gene lookup returns CDR1 KGHSH and CDR2 LQKENI. The CDR3 covers 13 residues. J was trimmed by 7 bases and V by 6 bases; bases with no gene match: 5.

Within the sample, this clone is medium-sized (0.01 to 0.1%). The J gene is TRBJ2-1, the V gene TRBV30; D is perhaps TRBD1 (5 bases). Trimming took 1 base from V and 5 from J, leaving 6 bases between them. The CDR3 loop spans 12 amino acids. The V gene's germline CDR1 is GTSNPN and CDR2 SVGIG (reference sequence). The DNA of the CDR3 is TGTGCCTGGAGTGGACAGCACAATGAGCAGTTCTTC. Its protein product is CAWSGQHNEQFF. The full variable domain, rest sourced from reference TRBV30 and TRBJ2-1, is SQTIHQWPATLVQPVGSPLSLECTVEGTSNPNLYWYRQAAGRGLQLLFYSVGIGQISSEVPQNLSASRPQDRQFILSSKKLLLSDSGFYLCAWSGQHNEQFFGPGTRLTVL.

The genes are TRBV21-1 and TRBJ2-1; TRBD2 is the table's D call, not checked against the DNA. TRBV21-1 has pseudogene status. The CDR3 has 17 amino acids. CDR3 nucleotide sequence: TGTGCCAGCAGCTCCCGGGGAGCGGGAGGGGAATACAATGAGCAGTTCTTC. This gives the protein CASSSRGAGGEYNEQFF.

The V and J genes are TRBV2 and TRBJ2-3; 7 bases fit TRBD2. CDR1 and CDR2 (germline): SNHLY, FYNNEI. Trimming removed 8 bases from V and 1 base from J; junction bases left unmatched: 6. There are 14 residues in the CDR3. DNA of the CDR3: TGTGCCAGCCCCGTGGCGGGGGGCACAGATACGCAGTATTTT. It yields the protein CASPVAGGTDTQYF. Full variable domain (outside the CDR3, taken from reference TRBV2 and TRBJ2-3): EPEVTQTPSHQVTQMGQEVILRCVPISNHLYFYWYRQILGQKVEFLVSFYNNEISEKSEIFDDQFSVERPDGSNFTLKIRSTKLEDSAMYFCASPVAGGTDTQYFGPGTRLTVL.

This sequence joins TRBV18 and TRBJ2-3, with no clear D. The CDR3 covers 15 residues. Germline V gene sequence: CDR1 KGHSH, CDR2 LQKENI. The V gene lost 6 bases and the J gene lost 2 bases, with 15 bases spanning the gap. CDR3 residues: CASSHAWAATDTQYF. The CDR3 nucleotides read TGTGCCAGCTCCCATGCTTGGGCCGCCACAGATACGCAGTATTTT.

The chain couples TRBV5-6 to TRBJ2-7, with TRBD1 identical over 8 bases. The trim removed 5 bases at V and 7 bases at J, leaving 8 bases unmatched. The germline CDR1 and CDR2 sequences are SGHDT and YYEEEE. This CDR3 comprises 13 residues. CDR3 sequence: CASRSQGAQEQYF. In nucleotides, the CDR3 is TGTGCCAGCAGATCCCAGGGGGCGCAGGAGCAGTACTTC. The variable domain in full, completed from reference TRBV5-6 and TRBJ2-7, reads DAGVTQSPTHLIKTRGQQVTLRCSPKSGHDTVSWYQQALGQGPQFIFQYYEEEERQRGNFPDRFSGHQFPNYSSELNVNALLLGDSALYLCASRSQGAQEQYFGPGTRLTVT.

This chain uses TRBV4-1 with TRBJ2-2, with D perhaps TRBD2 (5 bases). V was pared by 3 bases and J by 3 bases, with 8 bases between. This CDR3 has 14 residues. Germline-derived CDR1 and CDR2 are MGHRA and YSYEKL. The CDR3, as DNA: TGCGCCAGCAGCCACCCGGGGTACACCGGGGAGCTGTTTTTT. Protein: CASSHPGYTGELFF.

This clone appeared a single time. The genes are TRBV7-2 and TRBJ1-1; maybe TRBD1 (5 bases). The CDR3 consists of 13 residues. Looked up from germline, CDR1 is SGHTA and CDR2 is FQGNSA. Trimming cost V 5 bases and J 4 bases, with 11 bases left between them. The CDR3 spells CASSAQGFTEAFF. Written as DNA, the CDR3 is TGTGCCAGCAGCGCGCAGGGATTCACTGAAGCTTTCTTT.